Included here is one T cell receptor (beta chain) sequence, with context. Its specificity is not known. Some clones are missing from TCRdb's copy, which holds only in-frame ones; the method was immunoSEQ multiplex PCR. The sample holds some 140,000 clones, 90% seen once. CDR1 and CDR2 (germline): SEHNR, FQNEAQ (reference sequence). V shed 4 bases, J shed 4 bases, and the junction held 3 bases outside the gene matches. The length of the CDR3 is 15 residues. The sample belongs to a study of OX40 agonist ivuxolimab in advanced cancers. Whole-study findings and limits: Low normalized T-cell clonal expansion also characterized some of the nonresponders. Patients with a partial response at 0.1-3.0 mg/kg had among the lowest clonal expansion.

This sequence was found in an adult with an advanced solid tumor such as melanoma, head and neck, liver or kidney cancer. The chain has TRBV7-9 and TRBJ1-5, with TRBD1 matching 11 bases. This specimen was CD4+ or CD8+ T cells sorted from blood, taken in a trial of the OX40 agonist ivuxolimab. The CDR3 reads CASSSGTGGNQPQHF. In DNA, the CDR3 is TGTGCCAGCAGCTCCGGGACAGGGGGTAATCAGCCCCAGCATTTT.